This T cell receptor (beta chain) is drawn from a study of siplizumab effects on memory and regulatory T cells. On this clone itself: What it binds is not known.

The CDR3 sequence is 13 residues long. Trimming took off 4 bases at V and 4 bases at J, with 10 bases between the two ends. CDR1 is MNHNS, CDR2 SASEGT, per germline. Mixed lymphocyte reaction cells were cocultured at 37°C for 5 to 7 days. Per individual sample, approximately 91,000 TCR templates were assayed. Sequenced by immunoSEQ multiplex PCR; TCRdb stores in-frame clones only, minus some. The table has fewer than 20,000 clones, around 42% seen once. The specimen sequenced was CFSE-low (dividing) CD4+ T cells sorted from an allogeneic mixed lymphocyte reaction. This rearrangement joins TRBV6-1 to TRBJ2-5, with a tentative D call TRBD2 (6 bases). This sequence originates from a human donor in good health; the cells came from an allogeneic mixed lymphocyte reaction. The CDR3 DNA is TGTGCCAGCAGTGTCGGGAGCGGAGAGACCCAGTACTTC. Its translation: CASSVGSGETQYF.